The clone carrying this T cell receptor (beta chain) showed up just once. The CDR3 has 14 residues. Between the trimmed V and J ends, which lost 5 bases and 0 bases, there was a span of 11 bases. The germline gives CDR1 MNHEY, CDR2 SMNVEV (reference sequence). This specimen belongs to a study of blood T cell repertoires in COVID-19. Assay used: immunoSEQ multiplex PCR; TCRdb lists only in-frame clones, some missing. The sample holds 200,000 or so clones, 60% to 80% seen once. This clonotype was obtained from a man in his fifties or sixties with active or convalescent COVID-19. The rearrangement uses TRBV27 and TRBJ2-7, with D unresolved. The sample consisted of peripheral blood. The CDR3 spells CASSIDIRSYEQYF. CDR3 in DNA: TGTGCCAGCAGTATAGATATCCGCTCCTACGAGCAGTACTTC.